The entry that follows covers one T cell receptor beta chain sequence. The data were obtained in a study of blood T cell repertoires in COVID-19. TCRdb's table, derived via immunoSEQ multiplex PCR, lists solely in-frame clones and lacks some. Of fewer than 20,000 clones listed, more than 75% are singletons. The CDR3 totals 18 residues. The V segment lost 3 bases and the J segment 3 bases; nucleotides outside the gene matches: 13. Germline values: CDR1 KGHSH, CDR2 LQKENI. The V and J genes are TRBV18 and TRBJ2-4, with TRBD1 matching 8 bases. The sequenced material came from peripheral blood. This sequence was found in a human donor in a cohort sampled during active COVID-19. DNA for the CDR3: TGTGCCAGCTCACCCCCGTTGACAGGGGAATGGGGCAAAAACATTCAGTACTTC. The encoded protein is CASSPPLTGEWGKNIQYF.